A single sample is the source of the 3 T cell receptor beta chains below, sequenced in a study of Ad26.COV2.S vaccination and SARS-CoV-2 variants. Measured with immunoSEQ multiplex PCR; TCRdb has only the in-frame clones, and not every one. The table lists around 450,000 clones, roughly 87% of them singletons. Specified treatment: around 19 received Ad26.COV2.S at low or high dose, single or two shots; 5 received placebo; per-sample allocation not given. Specimen acquisition occurred on day 63 following the initial vaccine or placebo injection. The sample was peripheral blood, taken in a trial of Ad26.COV2.S vaccine versus placebo. These receptors came from a person between 18 and 65 years old who received the Ad26.COV2.S COVID-19 vaccine or a placebo.

Worth noting for this clone: Distinct nucleotide sequences in the sample also encode this CDR3. The chain recombines TRBV7-2 with TRBJ2-7; unclear D gene. The CDR3 has 14 amino acids. Trimming shortened V by 0 bases and J by 3 bases, and 9 bases separated the two germline ends. Germline V lookup: CDR1 SGHTA, CDR2 FQGNSA. The CDR3 bases are TGTGCCAGCAGCTTAGCGCGGTCCAGCTACGAGCAGTACTTC. It encodes CASSLARSSYEQYF.

V usage is TRBV18 and J usage is TRBJ2-7; 8 positions match TRBD2. The V gene end was trimmed by 4 bases and the J gene end by 5 bases; junction bases not matched to a gene: 7. Germline V CDR1 and CDR2: KGHSH, LQKENI. CDR3 length: 14 residues. CDR3 sequence: CASSLGGDHHEQYF. DNA for the CDR3: TGTGCCAGCTCACTCGGGGGGGATCATCACGAGCAGTACTTC.

The rearrangement joins TRBV4-2 to TRBJ1-4; a weak D match, TRBD1 (5 bases). Trimming left V 0 bases short and J 7 bases short, with 21 bases between. The CDR3 totals 18 residues. Germline loops: CDR1 LGHNA, CDR2 YNFKEQ. In DNA form, the CDR3 reads TGTGCCAGCAGCCAAGAACCCTCTGGGGGGGGTGGACTTGAAAAACTGTTTTTT. Protein product: CASSQEPSGGGGLEKLFF.